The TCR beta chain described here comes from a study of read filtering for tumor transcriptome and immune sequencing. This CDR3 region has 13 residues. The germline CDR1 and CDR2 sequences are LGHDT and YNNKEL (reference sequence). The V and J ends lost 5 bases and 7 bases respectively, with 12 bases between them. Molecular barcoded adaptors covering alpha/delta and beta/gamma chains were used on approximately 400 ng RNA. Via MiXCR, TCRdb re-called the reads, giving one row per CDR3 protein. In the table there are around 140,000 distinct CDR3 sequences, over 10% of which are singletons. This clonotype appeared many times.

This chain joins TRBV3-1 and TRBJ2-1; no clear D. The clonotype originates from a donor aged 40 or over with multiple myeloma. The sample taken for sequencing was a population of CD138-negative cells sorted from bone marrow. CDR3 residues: CASSMISGNEQFF. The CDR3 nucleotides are TGTGCCAGCAGCATGATCTCCGGGAATGAGCAGTTCTTC.